This passage covers 19 T cell receptor beta chains from one sample sequenced in a study of chemoradiotherapy in HPV16-positive cancers (dated by TCRdb to 2021 to 2024). Library preparation employed the immunoSEQ multiplex PCR assay. TCRdb re-hosts the immuneACCESS table, in-frame sequences only. Its copies lack some clones; in the studies checked, an unresolved V gene accounts for under half of them, and the cause for the rest is not known. Present in this sample are 36,000 or so clones, just under 80% of which were seen just once. Roughly 3.8% of the sample belongs to the ten largest clones. The sequencing here drew on blood, taken from a patient who underwent chemoradiotherapy. The source is a human donor with HPV-associated anogenital cancer.

This clone was detected a few times. The rearrangement uses TRBV27 and TRBJ1-3; TRBD1 is a possible D gene (6 bases). Germline assignment: CDR1 MNHEY and CDR2 SMNVEV (reference sequence). Between the trimmed V and J ends, which lost 3 bases and 3 bases, there was a span of 12 bases. The CDR3 length is 15 residues. Here the CDR3 reads CASSLGARDGNTIYF. The DNA of the CDR3 is TGTGCCAGCAGTTTGGGGGCCAGGGATGGAAACACCATATATTTT.

The gene calls are TRBV5-1 and TRBJ2-2, with D perhaps matching TRBD1 (5 bases). V was shortened by 4 bases and J by 5 bases, with 12 bases between the two germline ends. The CDR3 is 14 amino acids. From germline, CDR1 is SGHRS and CDR2 YFSETQ. CDR3 region: CASSQTRVTGELFF. The CDR3 DNA reads as TGCGCCAGCAGCCAGACCAGGGTGACCGGGGAGCTGTTTTTT. The complete variable domain, with remaining parts taken from reference TRBV5-1 and TRBJ2-2, reads KAGVTQTPRYLIKTRGQQVTLSCSPISGHRSVSWYQQTPGQGLQFLFEYFSETQRNKGNFPGRFSGRQFSNSRSEMNVSTLELGDSALYLCASSQTRVTGELFFGEGSRLTVL.

This chain uses TRBV5-1 with TRBJ2-4, with 9 nucleotides matching TRBD2. Germline V gives CDR1 SGHRS, CDR2 YFSETQ. The ends lost 0 bases at V and 0 bases at J; junction bases unmatched: 19. The length of the CDR3 is 22 residues. The CDR3 loop is CASSLGVAVAGAIPIAKNIQYF. The CDR3 DNA reads as TGCGCCAGCAGCTTGGGAGTGGCGGTAGCGGGGGCCATACCTATAGCCAAAAACATTCAGTACTTC.

The chain joins TRBV6-6 to TRBJ2-5; no clear D. The CDR3 sequence is 14 residues long. Trimming cost V 4 bases and J 5 bases, with 14 bases left between them. CDR1 is MNHNY, CDR2 SVGAGI, per germline (reference sequence). CDR3 DNA: TGTGCCAGCAGTTGGGATCTTAGGCCGGAGACCCAGTACTTC. Protein product: CASSWDLRPETQYF.

The V and J genes are TRBV7-9 and TRBJ2-1, with a possible D match to TRBD1 (7 bases). The CDR3 is made up of 15 amino acids. The ends were cut back, 5 bases at V and 4 bases at J, with 15 bases in the middle. Germline V gene sequence: CDR1 SEHNR, CDR2 FQNEAQ (reference sequence). The CDR3 here is CASSPRQGLYNEQFF. In nucleotides, the CDR3 is TGTGCCAGCAGCCCCCGACAGGGACTTTACAATGAGCAGTTCTTC.

The V and J genes are TRBV7-9 and TRBJ1-5, with D unclear. Germline-derived CDR1 and CDR2 are SEHNR and FQNEAQ (reference sequence). V was cut by 4 bases and J by 9 bases, with 16 bases left in between. CDR3 length equals 14 residues. The CDR3 DNA follows: TGTGCCAGCAGCTCGCGGAGGGTGGAAGGGCCCCAGCATTTT. Its translation: CASSSRRVEGPQHF.

V usage is TRBV7-9 and J usage is TRBJ1-2; 8 nucleotides match TRBD1. The CDR3 spans 14 residues. Germline trimming cut 3 bases from V and 5 bases from J; bases unmatched to any gene: 5. Germline V gene data show CDR1 as SEHNR and CDR2 as FQNEAQ (reference sequence). Written as DNA, the CDR3 is TGTGCCAGCAGCTTGACAGGGGAGGAGTATGGCTACACCTTC. It codes for CASSLTGEEYGYTF.

This clone was seen only a few times. The gene calls are TRBV27 and TRBJ1-2; 9 bases map to TRBD1. The CDR3 runs to 14 residues. V dropped 8 bases and J dropped 3; count of bases not matched to a gene: 7. Germline loops: CDR1 MNHEY, CDR2 SMNVEV (reference sequence). CDR3 amino acids: CASPGQGLDYGYTF. The CDR3 nucleotides read TGTGCCAGCCCGGGACAGGGTTTAGACTATGGCTACACCTTC.

By its share, this clone is medium-sized. J is TRBJ1-2 and V is TRBV7-9; TRBD1 agrees at 7 bases. The CDR3 has 15 amino acids. Germline CDR1 SEHNR, CDR2 FQNEAQ (reference sequence). V lost 1 base and J lost 0; bases outside the gene matches: 2. The CDR3 sequence is CASSLGDSANYGYTF. CDR3 DNA sequence: TGTGCCAGCAGCTTAGGGGACAGCGCTAACTATGGCTACACCTTC.

This sequence joins TRBV5-8 and TRBJ1-2; 9 nucleotides match TRBD1. The CDR3 consists of 16 residues. Germline assignment: CDR1 SGHTS and CDR2 YDEGEE. J was trimmed by 8 bases and V by 2 bases; bases with no gene match: 13. The CDR3 bases are TGTGCCAGCAGCTTCTGGACAGGGGCACCCATGGCGGGCTACACCTTC. This translates into CASSFWTGAPMAGYTF. Full variable domain (missing parts from reference TRBV5-8 and TRBJ1-2): EAGVTQSPTHLIKTRGQQATLRCSPISGHTSVYWYQQALGLGLQFLLWYDEGEERNRGNFPPRFSGRQFPNYSSELNVNALELEDSALYLCASSFWTGAPMAGYTFGSGTRLTVV.

CDR3 sequence reads: CASTWGAGNTGELFF. Here the CDR3 DNA reads TGTGCCAGCACCTGGGGGGCAGGGAACACCGGGGAGCTGTTTTTT. This rearrangement joins TRBV6-1 to TRBJ2-2; perhaps D is TRBD1 or TRBD2 (6 bases each). The CDR3 runs to 15 residues. V lost 7 bases and J lost 1, with 13 bases in between. Germline assignment: CDR1 MNHNS and CDR2 SASEGT.

CDR3 in DNA: TGTGCCAGCAGACAAAAAGTGGGCCGGAATGAAAAACTGTTTTTT. This gives the protein CASRQKVGRNEKLFF. The chain employs TRBV7-8 and TRBJ1-4; D remains unclear. The CDR3 is 15 amino acids. V dropped 6 bases and J dropped 5 bases, with 16 bases sitting between them. In germline, CDR1 is SGHVS, CDR2 FQNEAQ.

The rearrangement joins TRBV5-4 to TRBJ1-4; no clear D. CDR1 is SGHNT and CDR2 is YYREEE in the germline V gene (reference sequence). Trimming cost V 4 bases and J 4 bases, with 11 bases left between them. The CDR3 covers 14 residues. CDR3 amino acids: CASSPGLYNEKLFF. CDR3 DNA sequence: TGTGCCAGCAGCCCCGGGTTGTATAATGAAAAACTGTTTTTT.

V is TRBV6-6 and J is TRBJ1-6; 7 bases are shared with TRBD1. V lost 5 bases and J lost 8; bases outside the gene matches: 6. Germline-derived CDR1 and CDR2 are MNHNY and SVGAGI (reference sequence). This CDR3 region has 14 residues. The CDR3 region has the DNA TGTGCCAGCAGTATACAGGGGTCTCATTCACCCCTCCACTTT. Its protein product is CASSIQGSHSPLHF.

The chain couples TRBV14 to TRBJ2-1; a weak D match, TRBD2 (5 bases). Trimming left V 0 bases short and J 4 bases short, with 7 bases between. From germline, CDR1 is SGHDN and CDR2 FVKESK. CDR3 size: 14 residues. CDR3 in amino acids: CASSQDTGYNEQFF. CDR3 DNA sequence: TGTGCCAGCAGCCAAGATACGGGGTACAATGAGCAGTTCTTC.

The V gene is TRBV18, the J gene TRBJ1-6, with D possibly being TRBD1 (5 bases). Germline CDR1 KGHSH, CDR2 LQKENI. Trimming took off 8 bases at V and 7 bases at J, with 12 bases between the two ends. The CDR3 is made up of 13 amino acids. This chain's CDR3 is CASRGFENSPLHF. For the CDR3, the DNA is TGTGCCAGCCGGGGCTTCGAAAATTCACCCCTCCACTTT.

In its sample, this clone was seen once. This chain links TRBV2 with TRBJ2-1; 9 positions agree with TRBD2. The length of the CDR3 is 15 residues. Germline loops: CDR1 SNHLY, CDR2 FYNNEI. Trimming removed 5 bases from V and 7 bases from J; junction bases left unmatched: 9. This chain's CDR3 is CASSLGTSTRNEQFF. For the CDR3, the DNA is TGTGCCAGCAGTCTCGGGACTAGCACTAGGAATGAGCAGTTCTTC.

The V gene is TRBV5-5, the J gene TRBJ2-7; 8 bases map to TRBD1. V lost 2 bases, J lost 3 bases, and 13 bases stayed unmatched. The CDR3 is 17 amino acids. Germline lookup yields CDR1 SGHKS and CDR2 YYEKEE (reference sequence). The chain's CDR3 is CASSFDRGSYGNYEQYF. The DNA of the CDR3 is TGTGCCAGCAGCTTCGACAGGGGAAGTTATGGAAACTACGAGCAGTACTTC. The full variable domain, its missing parts supplied by reference TRBV5-5 and TRBJ2-7, is DAGVTQSPTHLIKTRGQQVTLRCSPISGHKSVSWYQQVLGQGPQFIFQYYEKEERGRGNFPDRFSARQFPNYSSELNVNALLLGDSALYLCASSFDRGSYGNYEQYFGPGTRLTVT.

The J gene is TRBJ1-2, the V gene TRBV6-1, with unresolved D. From germline, CDR1 is MNHNS and CDR2 SASEGT. The CDR3 length is 13 residues. V shed 7 bases and J shed 5 bases, with 14 bases lying between them. In nucleotides, the CDR3 is TGTGCCAGCAATCCCCACGCGCTTTATGGCTACACCTTC. Its protein is CASNPHALYGYTF.